This T cell receptor beta chain comes out of a study of blood T cell repertoires in COVID-19. Study context: Italy, Spain and the United States were the sources of the convalescent and acute COVID-19 samples.

Ten or more counts support this clone. After removal of 6 bases from V and 3 bases from J, the junction contained 1 base not matched to a gene. The V gene's germline CDR1 is MDHEN and CDR2 SYDVKM. This CDR3 has 13 residues. Original processing notes: Amplifying reference gene primers gave estimates of nucleated cell counts. The assay was immunoSEQ multiplex PCR, and TCRdb's table has in-frame clones only and misses some. V, J and clone size are taken as reported in that table, and D and trimming were inferred from the DNA itself. The table lists under 200,000 clones, around 80% of them singletons, with 6.5% to 7% in the top ten.

The V and J genes are TRBV28 and TRBJ2-2; TRBD2 aligns across 7 bases. The source of this sequence is a man aged 70 or older with active or convalescent COVID-19. Sequenced sample: peripheral blood. The CDR3 protein is CASSRGDTGELFF. As DNA, the CDR3 is TGTGCCAGCAGCCGGGGGGACACCGGGGAGCTGTTTTTT. Full variable domain (outside the CDR3, taken from reference TRBV28 and TRBJ2-2): DVKVTQSSRYLVKRTGEKVFLECVQDMDHENMFWYRQDPGLGLRLIYFSYDVKMKEKGDIPEGYSVSREKKERFSLILESASTNQTSMYLCASSRGDTGELFFGEGSRLTVL.